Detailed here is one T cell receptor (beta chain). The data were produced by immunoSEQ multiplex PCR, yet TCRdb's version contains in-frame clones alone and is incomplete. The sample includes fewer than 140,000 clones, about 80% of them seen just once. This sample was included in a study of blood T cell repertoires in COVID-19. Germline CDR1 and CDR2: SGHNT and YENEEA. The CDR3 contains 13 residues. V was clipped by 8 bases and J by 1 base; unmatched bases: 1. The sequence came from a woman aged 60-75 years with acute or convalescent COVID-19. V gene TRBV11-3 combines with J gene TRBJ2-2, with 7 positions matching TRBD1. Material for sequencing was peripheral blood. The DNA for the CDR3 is TGTGCCAGCCGGACAGGGAACACCGGGGAGCTGTTTTTT. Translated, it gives CASRTGNTGELFF.